A single sample is the source of the 9 T cell receptor beta chains below, sequenced in a study of shared clonotypes between healthy human individuals. Assay: immunoSEQ multiplex PCR; the TCRdb copy retains only in-frame clones and omits some. The sample has some 2 million clones; approximately 94% are singletons. CD45RO negativity and positive selection for CCR7 defined naive CD8 cells, a population that excluded terminally differentiated effector memory CD45RA+ cells. What was sequenced was naive CD8+ T cells sorted from blood. These TCRs come from a man aged 18 to 29 in good health.

The CDR3 reads CASRGQGSYEQYF. CDR3 DNA sequence: TGTGCCAGCCGGGGACAGGGCTCCTACGAGCAGTACTTC. The gene calls are TRBV27 and TRBJ2-7; 9 bases match TRBD1. The length of the CDR3 is 13 residues. With 8 bases clipped from V and 0 bases from J, the junction kept 2 bases outside the gene matches. Germline CDR1 and CDR2: MNHEY and SMNVEV (reference sequence).

The chain couples TRBV15 to TRBJ2-1, with a tentative D call TRBD1 (5 bases). This CDR3 spans 16 amino acids. The germline CDR1 and CDR2 sequences are LNHNV and YYDKDF (reference sequence). V was clipped by 0 bases and J by 1 base, with 10 bases between them. CDR3 sequence (DNA): TGTGCCACCAGCAGAGAGTTAGGGGCGTCCTACAATGAGCAGTTCTTC. Translation: CATSRELGASYNEQFF.

The chain employs TRBV10-3 and TRBJ1-2, with D unresolved. The CDR3 totals 11 residues. CDR1 and CDR2 (germline): ENHRY, SYGVKD. The germline V and J ends were trimmed by 3 bases and 6 bases, with 5 bases remaining between them. The CDR3 loop reads CAISDENGYTF. In DNA form, the CDR3 reads TGTGCCATCAGTGACGAGAATGGCTACACCTTC.

The chain links TRBV11-2 to TRBJ2-3; 9 nucleotides align to TRBD2. The CDR3 is 18 residues long. The V gene end was trimmed by 0 bases and the J gene end by 1 base; junction bases not matched to a gene: 8. Germline CDR1 is SGHAT and CDR2 is FQNNGV. The CDR3 nucleotides read TGTGCCAGCAGCTTAGACCTAGACCTAGCGGGACGCACAGATACGCAGTATTTT. It specifies CASSLDLDLAGRTDTQYF. The full variable domain, completed using reference TRBV11-2 and TRBJ2-3, is EAGVAQSPRYKIIEKRQSVAFWCNPISGHATLYWYQQILGQGPKLLIQFQNNGVVDDSQLPKDRFSAERLKGVDSTLKIQPAKLEDSAVYLCASSLDLDLAGRTDTQYFGPGTRLTVL.

To note about this clone: The sample holds other DNA sequences that translate to the same CDR3. This chain uses TRBV19 with TRBJ2-5; tentative D call: TRBD1 (6 bases). This CDR3 region has 13 residues. The ends were cut back, 3 bases at V and 3 bases at J, with 8 bases in the middle. The germline V gene has CDR1 LNHDA and CDR2 SQIVND (reference sequence). The CDR3 nucleotides are TGTGCCAGTAGTATCGCAGGGGAAGAGACCCAGTACTTC. Translation gives CASSIAGEETQYF. Full variable domain (missing parts from reference TRBV19 and TRBJ2-5): DGGITQSPKYLFRKEGQNVTLSCEQNLNHDAMYWYRQDPGQGLRLIYYSQIVNDFQKGDIAEGYSVSREKKESFPLTVTSAQKNPTAFYLCASSIAGEETQYFGPGTRLLVL.

The count of this clone is one. The chain joins TRBV10-3 to TRBJ2-2, with D maybe TRBD1 (5 bases). Germline values: CDR1 ENHRY, CDR2 SYGVKD. V was shortened by 3 bases and J by 0 bases, with 11 bases between the two germline ends. This CDR3 contains 16 residues. CDR3 sequence (DNA): TGTGCCATCAGTGAAAACAGGCCCGCGAACACCGGGGAGCTGTTTTTT. It is translated as CAISENRPANTGELFF.

The rearrangement links TRBV6-6 to TRBJ2-7, with 7 bases identical to TRBD1. In germline, CDR1 is MNHNY, CDR2 SVGAGI (reference sequence). The CDR3 runs to 13 residues. Trimming at V came to 5 bases and at J to 5 bases, leaving 6 bases not matched to a gene. This CDR3 reads CASSTDRVHEQYF. The CDR3 DNA reads as TGTGCCAGCAGTACCGACAGGGTCCACGAGCAGTACTTC.

This chain connects TRBV7-9 to TRBJ2-1; maybe TRBD2 (6 bases). The CDR3 runs 14 residues. V shed 1 base and J shed 6 bases, with 10 bases lying between them. Per the germline V gene, CDR1 is SEHNR and CDR2 is FQNEAQ (reference sequence). The DNA of the CDR3 is TGTGCCAGCAGCTTAGTGGGAGCGGGCAATGAGCAGTTCTTC. Translated, it gives CASSLVGAGNEQFF.

The chain has TRBV6-1 and TRBJ1-2, with no clear D. V was clipped by 1 base and J by 2 bases, with 11 bases between them. This CDR3 contains 15 residues. CDR1 is MNHNS and CDR2 is SASEGT in the germline V gene. DNA of the CDR3: TGTGCCAGCAGTGAAGTCCAGTCGGGGAACTATGGCTACACCTTC. Translating gives CASSEVQSGNYGYTF.